These T cell receptor beta chains were read from a single sample in a study of Graves' ophthalmopathy and Graves' hyperthyroidism. Each CDR3 protein gets one entry after TCRdb re-called the multiplex PCR reads with MiXCR. The sample holds approximately 700,000 distinct CDR3 sequences, about two fifths seen once. Sequencing used peripheral blood. Every receptor here comes from an adult man with Graves' ophthalmopathy. Each CDR3 is given with its conserved first and last residue. The D gene is left open where the match is weak. Size values are once, few and many counts, or a class for expanded clones, and some rows have none.

j_call clone_size v_call d_call cdr3_nt cdr3_aa
TRBJ1-1 many TRBV25-1 NA TGTGCCAGCAGTGAACCCGCAGCGAACACTGAAGCTTTCTTT CASSEPAANTEAFF
TRBJ2-2 NA TRBV7-8 NA TGTGCCAGCAGCTTTCGAGGAGGGGAGCTGTTTTTT CASSFRGGELFF
TRBJ1-4 NA TRBV25-1 NA TGTGCCAGCAGCGGCGGGGCAGGGGTTATGGCGAGTGAAAAACTGTTTTTT CASSGGAGVMASEKLFF
TRBJ1-5 NA TRBV29-1 NA TGCAGCGCAGGACCCCAGCATTTT CSAGPQHF
TRBJ1-3 few TRBV20-1 NA TGCAGTGCTAGAGATGGGAGGAATGGAAACACCATATATTTT CSARDGRNGNTIYF
TRBJ2-7 once TRBV13 NA TGTGCCAGCAGCTTAATGCTGTTATCCTACGAGCAGTACTTC CASSLMLLSYEQYF
TRBJ1-2 many TRBV11-2 TRBD1 TGTGCCAGCAGCGTGACAGGGGTCGATAACTATGGCTACACCTTC CASSVTGVDNYGYTF
TRBJ2-7 NA TRBV29-1 NA TGCAGCGTTGAAGATCTAGAAGGGAGGATCCACGAGCAGTACTTC CSVEDLEGRIHEQYF
TRBJ2-7 many TRBV12-3/TRBV12-4 TRBD1 TGTGCCAGCAGTTTAGACGGGACAGGGGGATCCTACGAGCAGTACTTC CASSLDGTGGSYEQYF
TRBJ1-1 many TRBV14 NA TGTGCCAGCAGCCAATTCGAGGGGACTGAAGCTTTCTTT CASSQFEGTEAFF
TRBJ1-5 NA TRBV10-3 NA TGTGCCATCAGTTACTCAGGAGGGGACGGCAATCAGCCCCAGCATTTT CAISYSGGDGNQPQHF
TRBJ1-5 many TRBV2 NA TGTGCCAGCCGGGTGGGGCCTTATAGCAATCAGCCCCAGCATTTT CASRVGPYSNQPQHF
TRBJ1-5 many TRBV7-2 NA TGTGCCAGCAGTTTGGGTGGGGCACATCAGCCCCAGCATTTT CASSLGGAHQPQHF
TRBJ1-5 NA TRBV10-3 NA TGTGCCAGCAGTTACTCGTCCGCGTCTCAGCCCCAGCATTTT CASSYSSASQPQHF
TRBJ2-5 many TRBV2 NA TGTGCCAGCCGTCCTATGCATGGGCGGGGCGAGACCCAGTACTTC CASRPMHGRGETQYF
TRBJ1-4 many TRBV7-9 NA TGTGCCAGCAGCTTGGTGTCCCTTGGTGAAAAACTGTTTTTT CASSLVSLGEKLFF
TRBJ1-5 few TRBV25-1 NA TGTGCCAGCAGGGGAAATCAGCCCCAGCATTTT CASRGNQPQHF